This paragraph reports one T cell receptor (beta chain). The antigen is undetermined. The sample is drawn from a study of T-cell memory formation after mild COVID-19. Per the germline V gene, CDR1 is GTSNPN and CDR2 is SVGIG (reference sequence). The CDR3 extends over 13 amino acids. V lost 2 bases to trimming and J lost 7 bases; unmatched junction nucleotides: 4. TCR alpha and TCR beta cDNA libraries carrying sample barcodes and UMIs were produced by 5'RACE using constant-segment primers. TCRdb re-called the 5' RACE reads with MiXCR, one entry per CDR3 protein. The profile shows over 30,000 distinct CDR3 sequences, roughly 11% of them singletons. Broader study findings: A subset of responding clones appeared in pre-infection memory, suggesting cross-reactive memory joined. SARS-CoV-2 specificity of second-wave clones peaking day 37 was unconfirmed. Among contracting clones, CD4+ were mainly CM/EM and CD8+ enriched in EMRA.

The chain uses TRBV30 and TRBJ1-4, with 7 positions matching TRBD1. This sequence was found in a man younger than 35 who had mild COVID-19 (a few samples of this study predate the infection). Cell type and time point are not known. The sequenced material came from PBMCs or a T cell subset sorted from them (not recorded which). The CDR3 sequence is CAWSTQGVEKLFF. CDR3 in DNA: TGTGCCTGGAGTACCCAGGGGGTTGAAAAACTGTTTTTT. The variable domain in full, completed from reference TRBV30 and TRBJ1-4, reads SQTIHQWPATLVQPVGSPLSLECTVEGTSNPNLYWYRQAAGRGLQLLFYSVGIGQISSEVPQNLSASRPQDRQFILSSKKLLLSDSGFYLCAWSTQGVEKLFFGSGTQLSVL.